Following are 28 T cell receptor beta chains from one sample sequenced in a study of Ad26.COV2.S vaccination and SARS-CoV-2 variants. Treatment here: around 19 received Ad26.COV2.S at low or high dose, single or two shots; about 5 received placebo; per-sample allocation not given. The investigators took samples on day 63 after the first vaccine or placebo injection. The data were produced by immunoSEQ multiplex PCR, yet TCRdb's version contains in-frame clones alone and is incomplete. The sample contains about 320,000 clones, roughly 80% of which appear only once. The sequencing used peripheral blood, collected in a trial of Ad26.COV2.S vaccine versus placebo. The receptors come from a person aged 18 to 59 who received the Ad26.COV2.S COVID-19 vaccine or a placebo.

The V call is TRBV2, the J call TRBJ2-2; the D is unclear. Germline CDR1 SNHLY, CDR2 FYNNEI. The CDR3 has 14 amino acids. Trimming stripped 1 base from V and 2 bases from J, with 5 bases between. As DNA, the CDR3 is TGTGCCAGCAGTGAAGTGCGAAACACCGGGGAGCTGTTTTTT. Translated: CASSEVRNTGELFF.

This clone was seen a handful of times. The J gene is TRBJ1-5, the V gene TRBV19; D may be TRBD1 (5 bases). V gave up 7 bases and J gave up 5 bases, with 24 bases separating them. CDR1 and CDR2 from the germline V gene are LNHDA and SQIVND (reference sequence). CDR3 length: 17 residues. In DNA, the CDR3 is TGTGCCAGTACCAACTCTGGGGGTCGGGGTGCGCATCAGCCCCAGCATTTT. This sequence encodes CASTNSGGRGAHQPQHF. Together with reference TRBV19 and TRBJ1-5, the CDR3 gives the full variable domain: DGGITQSPKYLFRKEGQNVTLSCEQNLNHDAMYWYRQDPGQGLRLIYYSQIVNDFQKGDIAEGYSVSREKKESFPLTVTSAQKNPTAFYLCASTNSGGRGAHQPQHFGDGTRLSIL.

This sequence joins TRBV6-5 and TRBJ2-1, with D perhaps matching TRBD1 (6 bases). Germline assignment: CDR1 MNHEY and CDR2 SVGAGI. This CDR3 has 13 amino acids. The V end lost 11 bases, the J end lost 4 bases, and 15 bases lay between the germline ends. The CDR3 region is CASSRDKYNEQFF. The CDR3 nucleotides read TGTGCCTCGAGCCGGGACAAATACAATGAGCAGTTCTTC.

The V call is TRBV5-1, the J call TRBJ2-1; 8 positions agree with TRBD2. There are 14 residues in the CDR3. Germline-derived CDR1 and CDR2 are SGHRS and YFSETQ. V lost 7 bases to trimming and J lost 9 bases; unmatched junction nucleotides: 12. The CDR3: CASQMPGLDTEQFF. The CDR3 DNA reads as TGCGCCAGCCAAATGCCGGGACTAGATACTGAGCAGTTCTTC.

Only one count was recorded for this clone. The chain combines TRBV19 with TRBJ1-1; unclear D gene. Germline V CDR1 and CDR2: LNHDA, SQIVND (reference sequence). This CDR3 is built from 13 residues. The V end lost 7 bases, the J end lost 4 bases, and 13 bases lay between the germline ends. The CDR3 loop reads CASTGRRSTEAFF. The CDR3 nucleotides are TGTGCCAGTACCGGGAGGCGATCCACTGAAGCTTTCTTT.

The chain has TRBV3-1 (or the pseudogene TRBV3-2) and TRBJ2-2; the D gene could be TRBD1 or TRBD2 (6 bases each). This CDR3 has 16 residues. From germline, CDR1 is LGHDT and CDR2 YNNKEL (reference sequence). Trimming stripped 4 bases from V and 4 bases from J, with 16 bases between. Here the CDR3 DNA reads TGTGCCAGCAGCCCCGATTGGGGGGCTAGCACCGGGGAGCTGTTTTTT. Protein product: CASSPDWGASTGELFF.

The chain uses TRBV6-2 or TRBV6-3 and TRBJ2-3, with 11 positions matching TRBD2. This CDR3 is built from 16 residues. CDR1 MNHEY and CDR2 SVGEGT come from the germline V gene. J lost 5 bases, V lost 2 bases, and 6 bases had no gene match. CDR3 protein: CASSYGASGGLDTQYF. The CDR3 nucleotides are TGTGCCAGCAGTTACGGGGCTAGCGGGGGGCTAGATACGCAGTATTTT.

This chain uses TRBV5-4 with TRBJ1-3, with 7 positions matching TRBD1. CDR3 size: 15 residues. J gave up 4 bases and V 5 bases, and 9 bases lay outside the gene matches. Germline V gene data show CDR1 as SGHNT and CDR2 as YYREEE (reference sequence). CDR3 protein: CASRRQGTRGNTIYF. The CDR3 region has the DNA TGTGCCAGCAGGCGACAGGGAACGCGAGGAAACACCATATATTTT.

The rearrangement joins TRBV28 to TRBJ2-1; 11 bases fit TRBD2. The CDR3 has 19 residues. Trimming cost V 5 bases and J 3 bases; bases outside gene matches: 15. Germline V gene lookup returns CDR1 MDHEN and CDR2 SYDVKM. Written as DNA, the CDR3 is TGTGCCAGCAGTAGATCGGGGCTAGCGGGGGGAACCCACTACAATGAGCAGTTCTTC. This translates into CASSRSGLAGGTHYNEQFF.

The chain recombines TRBV29-1 with TRBJ1-2; 8 nucleotides match TRBD1. After removal of 4 bases from V and 13 bases from J, the junction contained 11 bases not matched to a gene. Looked up from germline, CDR1 is SQVTM and CDR2 is ANQGSEA. This CDR3 region has 12 residues. The DNA of the CDR3 is TGCAGCGTTGCCCGGCAGGGGGCTGCTCGCACCTTC. Protein: CSVARQGAARTF. Based on the CDR3 plus reference TRBV29-1 and TRBJ1-2, the full variable domain is SAVISQKPSRDICQRGTSLTIQCQVDSQVTMMFWYRQQPGQSLTLIATANQGSEATYESGFVIDKFPISRPNLTFSTLTVSNMSPEDSSIYLCSVARQGAARTFGSGTRLTVV.

The chain recombines TRBV6-5 with TRBJ2-7, with D unresolved. This CDR3 is built from 14 residues. V shed 0 bases and J shed 0 bases, with 6 bases lying between them. CDR1 and CDR2 from the germline V gene are MNHEY and SVGAGI. The CDR3 loop is CASSYSTVSYEQYF. The DNA for the CDR3 is TGTGCCAGCAGTTACTCTACAGTCTCCTACGAGCAGTACTTC.

V usage is TRBV5-1 and J usage is TRBJ1-1; D might be TRBD1 (6 bases). The CDR3 contains 14 residues. CDR1 is SGHRS, CDR2 YFSETQ, per germline. V was clipped by 2 bases and J by 4 bases, with 12 bases between them. This CDR3 reads CASSFGGLSTEAFF. The CDR3 region has the DNA TGCGCCAGCAGCTTCGGGGGGCTTAGCACTGAAGCTTTCTTT. Full variable domain (remainder filled in from reference TRBV5-1 and TRBJ1-1): KAGVTQTPRYLIKTRGQQVTLSCSPISGHRSVSWYQQTPGQGLQFLFEYFSETQRNKGNFPGRFSGRQFSNSRSEMNVSTLELGDSALYLCASSFGGLSTEAFFGQGTRLTVV.

The chain couples TRBV7-3 to TRBJ1-6; D is perhaps TRBD1 (5 bases). Trimming cost V 3 bases and J 7 bases, with 10 bases left between them. The CDR3 extends over 14 amino acids. The germline V gene has CDR1 SGHTA and CDR2 FQGTGA. In nucleotides, the CDR3 is TGTGCCAGCAGCTTGGGGGGTGGCAATTCACCCCTCCACTTT. Its protein product is CASSLGGGNSPLHF.

The chain is built from TRBV11-3 and TRBJ2-1; the D gene is possibly TRBD2 (6 bases). With 2 bases removed from V and 7 bases from J, the gap between germline ends came to 6 bases. In germline, CDR1 is SGHNT, CDR2 YENEEA. The length of the CDR3 is 12 residues. The CDR3: CASSLSGNEQFF. The CDR3, as DNA: TGTGCCAGCAGCTTAAGCGGGAATGAGCAGTTCTTC.

The chain employs TRBV7-6 and TRBJ2-1; 13 bases line up with TRBD2. This CDR3 contains 18 residues. V dropped 5 bases and J dropped 0; count of bases not matched to a gene: 7. Germline V gene lookup returns CDR1 SGHVS and CDR2 FNYEAQ. The CDR3 region is CASSGLAGDLRSYNEQFF. The CDR3, as DNA: TGTGCCAGCAGCGGACTAGCGGGGGACCTGCGCTCCTACAATGAGCAGTTCTTC. Looking up the rest from reference TRBV7-6 and TRBJ2-1 gives the full variable domain: GAGVSQSPRYKVTKRGQDVALRCDPISGHVSLYWYRQALGQGPEFLTYFNYEAQQDKSGLPNDRFSAERPEGSISTLTIQRTEQRDSAMYRCASSGLAGDLRSYNEQFFGPGTRLTVL.

The chain uses TRBV19 and TRBJ2-7, with 10 nucleotides matching TRBD1. The V gene's germline CDR1 is LNHDA and CDR2 SQIVND (reference sequence). Trimming at V came to 4 bases and at J to 7 bases, leaving 4 bases not matched to a gene. This CDR3 comprises 13 residues. The CDR3 DNA is TGTGCCAGTAGTAGCGGGACAGGGGTTGAGCAGTACTTC. It is translated as CASSSGTGVEQYF.

The genes are TRBV5-1 and TRBJ1-4; TRBD1 might be the D (6 bases). This CDR3 is 16 amino acids long. Germline V gives CDR1 SGHRS, CDR2 YFSETQ. V gave up 7 bases and J gave up 3 bases, with 19 bases separating them. CDR3 bases: TGCGCCAGCGCAAGGGGAGGGGGACTGGCTAATGAAAAACTGTTTTTT. The encoded protein is CASARGGGLANEKLFF.

The chain joins TRBV28 to TRBJ2-7; possibly TRBD2 for D (5 bases). The CDR3 covers 12 residues. Germline CDR1 is MDHEN and CDR2 is SYDVKM. Between the trimmed V and J ends, which lost 4 bases and 6 bases, there was a span of 10 bases. The CDR3 region has the DNA TGTGCCAGCAGTTCCCGGGGTGGCGAGCAGTACTTC. This gives the protein CASSSRGGEQYF.

The chain employs TRBV7-9 and TRBJ2-2, with 8 bases that match TRBD2. Germline CDR1 reads SEHNR; CDR2 reads FQNEAQ (reference sequence). There are 14 residues in the CDR3. After removal of 4 bases from V and 9 bases from J, the junction contained 7 bases not matched to a gene. CDR3 region: CASSWTGGARELFF. The CDR3, as DNA: TGTGCCAGCAGCTGGACCGGGGGGGCCCGGGAGCTGTTTTTT.

CDR3 in amino acids: CASSPAGVNEQFF. Here the CDR3 DNA reads TGTGCCAGCAGTCCTGCCGGGGTCAATGAGCAGTTCTTC. The chain uses TRBV27 and TRBJ2-1, with D maybe TRBD2 (5 bases). The ends were cut back, 5 bases at V and 6 bases at J, with 11 bases in the middle. The length of the CDR3 is 13 residues. The germline CDR1 and CDR2 sequences are MNHEY and SMNVEV (reference sequence).

The rearrangement uses TRBV10-3 and TRBJ2-2; 7 nucleotides agree with TRBD1. The ends lost 10 bases at V and 5 bases at J; junction bases unmatched: 7. This CDR3 has 13 amino acids. The V gene's germline CDR1 is ENHRY and CDR2 SYGVKD. The CDR3 loop reads CASGQEFTGELFF. In DNA, the CDR3 is TGTGCCAGCGGACAGGAATTTACCGGGGAGCTGTTTTTT.

The genes are TRBV10-3 and TRBJ1-3; D not certain. Trimming stripped 4 bases from V and 0 bases from J, with 13 bases between. The germline V gene has CDR1 ENHRY and CDR2 SYGVKD. The CDR3 is made up of 16 amino acids. CDR3 in DNA: TGTGCCATCAGTGTTCCTCACAGAGACTCTGGAAACACCATATATTTT. This encodes CAISVPHRDSGNTIYF.

About this clone: Mismatch with germline at one junction end may stem from a read error. The J gene is TRBJ2-7, the V gene TRBV4-2; the D gene is possibly TRBD1 (5 bases). CDR3 length: 14 amino acids. Germline CDR1 LGHNA, CDR2 YNFKEQ. CDR3 sequence reads: CASSQGDGVSGRKF. The CDR3, as DNA: TGTGCCAGCAGCCAGGGTGATGGAGTATCAGGGCGAAAATTC.

The rearrangement links TRBV12-3 or TRBV12-4 to TRBJ1-1; D possibly corresponds to TRBD1 (5 bases). Trimming shortened V by 7 bases and J by 3 bases, and 12 bases separated the two germline ends. The CDR3 sequence is 13 residues long. CDR3 DNA sequence: TGTGCCAGCAACCTCATGGGGGACACTGAAGCTTTCTTT. This translates into CASNLMGDTEAFF.

In DNA, the CDR3 is TGTGCCAGCACCCCCGGCGGGGGTAGCTCCTACAATGAGCAGTTCTTC. This gives the protein CASTPGGGSSYNEQFF. The gene calls are TRBV28 and TRBJ2-1; 7 nucleotides line up with TRBD2. The CDR3 spans 16 residues. Losses at the gene ends were 7 bases for V and 0 bases for J; bases not matched to a gene: 9. The V gene's germline CDR1 is MDHEN and CDR2 SYDVKM.

Only one count was recorded for this clone. The chain uses TRBV24-1 and TRBJ2-3; 8 positions agree with TRBD2. Trimming cost V 3 bases and J 0 bases; bases outside gene matches: 7. The CDR3 has 17 residues. Germline V gives CDR1 KGHDR, CDR2 SFDVKD. The DNA for the CDR3 is TGTGCCACCAGTGATCCGACTAGCGCAACTAGCACAGATACGCAGTATTTT. This codes for CATSDPTSATSTDTQYF.

The chain uses TRBV19 and TRBJ2-3, with 7 positions matching TRBD2. Germline values: CDR1 LNHDA, CDR2 SQIVND (reference sequence). The CDR3 runs 15 residues. The junction had 7 bases not matched to a gene; V was cut back by 3 bases and J by 4 bases. Written as DNA, the CDR3 is TGTGCCAGTAGTATTCGGCGGGGGAATGCAGATACGCAGTATTTT. This encodes CASSIRRGNADTQYF.

Remarks on this clone: Within the sample, other DNA sequences also encode this same CDR3. CDR3 nucleotides: TGTGCCAGTAGTATGGGGCAGGGGAGGACTGAAGCTTTCTTT. Encoded protein: CASSMGQGRTEAFF. The J gene is TRBJ1-1, the V gene TRBV19, with D perhaps matching TRBD1 (6 bases). The CDR3 covers 14 residues. Per germline, CDR1 LNHDA and CDR2 SQIVND (reference sequence). V shed 3 bases and J shed 5 bases, with 13 bases lying between them.